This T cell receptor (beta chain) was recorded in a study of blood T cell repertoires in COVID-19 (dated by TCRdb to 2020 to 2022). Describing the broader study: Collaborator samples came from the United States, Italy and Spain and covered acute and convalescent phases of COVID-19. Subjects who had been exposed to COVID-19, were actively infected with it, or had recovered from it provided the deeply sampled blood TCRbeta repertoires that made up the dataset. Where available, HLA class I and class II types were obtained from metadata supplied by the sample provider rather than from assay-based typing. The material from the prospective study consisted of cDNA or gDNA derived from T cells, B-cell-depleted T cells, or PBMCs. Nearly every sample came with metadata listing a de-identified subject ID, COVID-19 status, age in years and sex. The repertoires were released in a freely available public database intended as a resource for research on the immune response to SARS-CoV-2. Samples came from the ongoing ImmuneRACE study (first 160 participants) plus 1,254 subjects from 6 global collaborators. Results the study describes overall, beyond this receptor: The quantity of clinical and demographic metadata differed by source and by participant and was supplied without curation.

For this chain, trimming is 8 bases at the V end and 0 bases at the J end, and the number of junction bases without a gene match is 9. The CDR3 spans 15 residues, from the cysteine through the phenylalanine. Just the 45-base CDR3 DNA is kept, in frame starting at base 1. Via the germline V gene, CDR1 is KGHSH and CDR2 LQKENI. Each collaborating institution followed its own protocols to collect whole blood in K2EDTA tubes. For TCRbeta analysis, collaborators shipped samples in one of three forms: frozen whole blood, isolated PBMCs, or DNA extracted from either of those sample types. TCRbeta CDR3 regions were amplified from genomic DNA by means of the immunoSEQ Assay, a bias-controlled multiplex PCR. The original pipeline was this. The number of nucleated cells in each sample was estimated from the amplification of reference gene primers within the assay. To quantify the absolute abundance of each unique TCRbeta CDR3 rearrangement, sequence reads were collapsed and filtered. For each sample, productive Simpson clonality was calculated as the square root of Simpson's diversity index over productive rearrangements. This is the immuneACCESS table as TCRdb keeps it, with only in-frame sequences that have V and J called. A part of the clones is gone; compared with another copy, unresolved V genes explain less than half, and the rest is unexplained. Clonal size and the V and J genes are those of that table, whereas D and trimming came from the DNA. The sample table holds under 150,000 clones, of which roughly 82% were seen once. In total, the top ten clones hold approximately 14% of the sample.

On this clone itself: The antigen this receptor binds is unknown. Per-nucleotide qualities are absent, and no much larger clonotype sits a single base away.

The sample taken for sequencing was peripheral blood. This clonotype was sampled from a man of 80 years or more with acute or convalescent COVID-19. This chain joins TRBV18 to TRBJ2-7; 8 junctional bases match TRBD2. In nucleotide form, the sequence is TGTGCCAGCACCCCCGGGGGGGCGGTCTCCTACGAGCAGTACTTC. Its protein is CASTPGGAVSYEQYF.